Listed here are 32 T cell receptor beta chains from one sample, sequenced in a study of T-cell reconstitution after alpha-beta-depleted transplantation in children (dated by TCRdb to 2015 to 2016). Interpreted using the paper, the treatment or condition label stands for: allogeneic hematopoietic cell transplantation with graft depleted of TCRalphabeta T cells and CD19 B cells. Libraries were prepared through PCR. The instrument given in TCRdb is Illumina HiSeq 2500. TCR libraries were prepared with molecular barcoding, using unique molecular identifiers to normalize TCRbeta repertoire quantification. The raw public data were reprocessed by TCRdb itself: fastp quality trimming at Q25, MiXCR clonotype calling, in-frame beta chains only. Every distinct CDR3 protein forms one entry, paired with its most common genes and DNA. This sample lists approximately 1,000,000 distinct CDR3 sequences; about 29% were detected once. Roughly 30% of the sample lies in the top ten.

Sample: PBMCs, mostly from graft donor cells, taken 360 days after TCRalphabeta/CD19-depleted stem cell transplant. These receptors came from a boy younger than two who had a stem cell transplant for SCID, so the T cells may come from the graft donor.

This clonotype was seen a few times. This chain connects TRBV19 to TRBJ2-7; a weak D match, TRBD1 (6 bases). Germline V gene lookup returns CDR1 LNHDA and CDR2 SQIVND (reference sequence). This CDR3 comprises 14 residues. Trimming took off 4 bases at V and 5 bases at J, with 15 bases between the two ends. As DNA, the CDR3 is TGTGCCAGTAGTACCGACGCTCGACAGGACGAGCAGTACTTC. Encoded protein: CASSTDARQDEQYF.

CDR3 nucleotides: TGTGCCAGCAGCACGGGGACCTCGAACTATCGAGATACGCAGTATTTT. It codes for CASSTGTSNYRDTQYF. This chain joins TRBV3-1 and TRBJ2-3, with D possibly being TRBD1 or TRBD2 (5 bases each). This CDR3 is 16 amino acids long. From germline, CDR1 is LGHDT and CDR2 YNNKEL (reference sequence). The ends were cut back, 5 bases at V and 5 bases at J, with 20 bases in the middle.

The chain joins TRBV9 to TRBJ2-1; D possibly corresponds to TRBD2 (5 bases). Trimming removed 2 bases at V and 7 bases at J, with 10 bases between. CDR3 length equals 13 residues. The V gene's germline CDR1 is SGDLS and CDR2 YYNGEE. The CDR3 reads CASSVPPGNEQFF. CDR3 nucleotides: TGTGCCAGCAGCGTTCCCCCGGGGAATGAGCAGTTCTTC.

This sequence joins TRBV28 and TRBJ2-5, with D uncertain. The V and J ends lost 4 bases and 5 bases respectively, with 8 bases between them. This CDR3 comprises 12 residues. The germline V gene has CDR1 MDHEN and CDR2 SYDVKM. The CDR3 protein is CASSSWLETQYF. DNA for the CDR3: TGTGCCAGCAGTTCCTGGTTGGAGACCCAGTACTTC.

A remark on this clonotype: The conserved closing phenylalanine or tryptophan is absent in this CDR3, likely reflecting a read error. This sequence joins TRBV4-3 and TRBJ1-4; D is uncertain. Trimming removed 0 bases from V and 5 bases from J, with 10 bases in between. CDR3 length equals 15 residues. Per germline, CDR1 LGHNA and CDR2 YSLEER. CDR3 bases: TGCGCCAGCAGCCAAGAATACGGGTTCAATGAAAAACTGTTTTGT. This gives the protein CASSQEYGFNEKLFC.

V and J are TRBV20-1 and TRBJ1-4, with 8 bases lining up with TRBD1. Germline V gene data show CDR1 as DFQATT and CDR2 as SNEGSKA (reference sequence). This CDR3 comprises 14 residues. V was clipped by 2 bases and J by 4 bases; unmatched bases: 3. CDR3 loop: CSARQGADNEKLFF. The CDR3 region has the DNA TGCAGTGCTAGACAGGGGGCGGATAATGAAAAACTGTTTTTT.

This clonotype has a handful of counts. The chain employs TRBV6-5 and TRBJ2-7; possibly TRBD1 for D (6 bases). CDR3 size: 15 residues. Germline V gene sequence: CDR1 MNHEY, CDR2 SVGAGI. V was trimmed by 0 bases and J by 3 bases, leaving 12 bases between them. CDR3 amino acids: CASSYSNREIYEQYF. In nucleotides, the CDR3 is TGTGCCAGCAGTTACTCGAACAGGGAGATCTACGAGCAGTACTTC.

DNA for the CDR3: TGCAGTGCTGCTAGCGCTCTCACAGATACGCAGTATTTT. Amino acid sequence: CSAASALTDTQYF. The rearrangement joins TRBV20-1 to TRBJ2-3; weak D call: TRBD2 (6 bases). CDR1 and CDR2 from the germline V gene are DFQATT and SNEGSKA (reference sequence). The V end lost 5 bases, the J end lost 2 bases, and 11 bases lay between the germline ends. This CDR3 spans 13 amino acids.

On this clonotype: A junction end diverges from the germline sequence, so it may reflect a read error. V and J are TRBV5-1 and TRBJ1-1, with D perhaps matching TRBD1 (6 bases). Germline values: CDR1 SGHRS, CDR2 YFSETQ. CDR3 length equals 15 residues. The CDR3 region has the DNA TGCGCCAGCAGCTTCATGTCCGGAGGGGGGGCTGAGGCTTTCTTT. This gives the protein CASSFMSGGGAEAFF.

J is TRBJ2-6 and V is TRBV11-1, with a tentative D call TRBD1 (6 bases). There are 18 residues in the CDR3. CDR1 and CDR2 (germline): SGHAT, FQDESV (reference sequence). The V end lost 3 bases, the J end lost 0 bases, and 15 bases lay between the germline ends. The CDR3 DNA is TGTGCCAGCAGCTTGACGGGACACCCTATCTCTGGGGCCAACGTCCTGACTTTC. This gives the protein CASSLTGHPISGANVLTF.

The chain couples TRBV20-1 to TRBJ2-1; 14 bases agree with TRBD2. This CDR3 is 16 amino acids long. With 5 bases clipped from V and 2 bases from J, the junction kept 5 bases outside the gene matches. CDR1 and CDR2 from the germline V gene are DFQATT and SNEGSKA (reference sequence). The CDR3 loop is CSAHGTSGGAYNEQFF. The CDR3, as DNA: TGCAGTGCTCATGGGACTAGCGGGGGCGCCTACAATGAGCAGTTCTTC.

This clonotype appeared a few times. The genes are TRBV7-2 and TRBJ1-1, with a tentative D call TRBD1 (5 bases). CDR3 size: 16 residues. CDR1 is SGHTA, CDR2 FQGNSA, per germline. V lost 1 base, J lost 5 bases, and 17 bases lay in between. The CDR3 DNA sequence: TGTGCCAGCAGCTTAGTGGTGACGGGGGGGAGGACTGAAGCTTTCTTT. As protein: CASSLVVTGGRTEAFF.

This clonotype has a single count. This chain's CDR3 is CASSFLSRSVETQYF. DNA of the CDR3: TGTGCCAGCAGTTTTCTTAGTCGGAGCGTTGAGACCCAGTACTTC. V is TRBV27 and J is TRBJ2-5, with D hard to call. The germline V and J ends were trimmed by 3 bases and 5 bases, with 16 bases remaining between them. CDR1 MNHEY and CDR2 SMNVEV come from the germline V gene (reference sequence). The CDR3 contains 15 residues.

This clonotype has a handful of counts. The J gene is TRBJ2-5, the V gene TRBV12-3 or TRBV12-4, with 8 bases matching TRBD1. After removal of 1 base from V and 5 bases from J, the junction contained 9 bases not matched to a gene. This CDR3 contains 16 residues. The CDR3 sequence: CASSLVGTGLRETQYF. The CDR3 nucleotides are TGTGCCAGCAGTTTAGTAGGGACAGGTCTAAGGGAGACCCAGTACTTC.

The chain is built from TRBV4-3 and TRBJ2-3, with TRBD2 matching over 7 bases. The trim removed 1 base at V and 2 bases at J, leaving 6 bases unmatched. This CDR3 comprises 16 residues. In germline, CDR1 is LGHNA, CDR2 YSLEER. The DNA for the CDR3 is TGCGCCAGCAGCCAAGGGGAGGGAAGGGTCACAGATACGCAGTATTTT. It translates to CASSQGEGRVTDTQYF.

This clonotype was recorded a few times. The chain employs TRBV6-5 and TRBJ1-1; 8 positions agree with TRBD1. CDR1 and CDR2 from the germline V gene are MNHEY and SVGAGI. The CDR3 has 15 residues. The V and J ends lost 2 bases and 6 bases, in that order; junction bases with no gene match: 8. CDR3 bases: TGTGCCAGCAGTTACGGGGGACAGGTTACCTCTGAAGCTTTCTTT. It specifies CASSYGGQVTSEAFF.

The count of this clonotype is one. The rearrangement joins TRBV5-1 to TRBJ2-7; tentatively, D is TRBD1 or TRBD2 (5 bases each). Per the germline V gene, CDR1 is SGHRS and CDR2 is YFSETQ. The CDR3 sequence is 13 residues long. Trimming pared 6 bases from V and 2 bases from J, leaving 12 bases between. In DNA form, the CDR3 reads TGCGCCAGCAACCGGGACGGAGCCTACGAGCAGTACTTC. It codes for CASNRDGAYEQYF.

In its sample, this clonotype was seen a few times. The chain combines TRBV20-1 with TRBJ1-3; D not certain. V was shortened by 1 base and J by 0 bases, with 7 bases between the two germline ends. The germline V gene encodes CDR1 DFQATT and CDR2 SNEGSKA (reference sequence). This CDR3 comprises 14 residues. The CDR3 is CSARVRGSGNTIYF. As DNA, the CDR3 is TGCAGTGCTAGAGTTCGGGGCTCTGGAAACACCATATATTTT.

This clonotype has only a few counts. The chain joins TRBV28 to TRBJ2-2; D uncertain. Germline V gene sequence: CDR1 MDHEN, CDR2 SYDVKM. The CDR3 spans 15 residues. The ends were cut back, 6 bases at V and 4 bases at J, with 15 bases in the middle. In nucleotides, the CDR3 is TGTGCCAGCAGCCCTATTCGGCAGGCCACCGGGGAGCTGTTTTTT. As protein: CASSPIRQATGELFF. Full variable domain (outside the CDR3, taken from reference TRBV28 and TRBJ2-2): DVKVTQSSRYLVKRTGEKVFLECVQDMDHENMFWYRQDPGLGLRLIYFSYDVKMKEKGDIPEGYSVSREKKERFSLILESASTNQTSMYLCASSPIRQATGELFFGEGSRLTVL.

For the CDR3, the DNA is TGTGCCAGCGGCAAGGGACAGGGGTCCTTCGCCAAAAACATTCAGTACTTC. Residues: CASGKGQGSFAKNIQYF. V gene TRBV27 combines with J gene TRBJ2-4, with 10 bases aligning to TRBD1. Germline lookup yields CDR1 MNHEY and CDR2 SMNVEV (reference sequence). CDR3 length: 17 residues. V trimming: 8 bases; J trimming: 1 base; junction bases outside the gene matches: 11.

J is TRBJ2-1 and V is TRBV20-1, with TRBD2 identical over 8 bases. From germline, CDR1 is DFQATT and CDR2 SNEGSKA (reference sequence). The trim removed 5 bases at V and 9 bases at J, leaving 9 bases unmatched. This CDR3 spans 13 amino acids. In DNA form, the CDR3 reads TGCAGTGCTCGGGCCGGGACTAGTGTTGAGCAGTTCTTC. Translation gives CSARAGTSVEQFF.

The chain is built from TRBV12-3 or TRBV12-4 and TRBJ1-1; D is ambiguous. Trimming left V 1 base short and J 1 base short, with 13 bases between. This CDR3 comprises 16 residues. The CDR3 is CASSLGLGRSNTEAFF. In DNA, the CDR3 is TGTGCCAGCAGTTTAGGGCTGGGCAGATCGAACACTGAAGCTTTCTTT.

This clonotype has a single count. The rearrangement links TRBV7-9 to TRBJ1-2, with D perhaps matching TRBD1 (5 bases). The germline CDR1 and CDR2 sequences are SEHNR and FQNEAQ (reference sequence). This CDR3 has 14 residues. The V end was cut by 4 bases, the J end by 0 bases, with 9 bases between. The CDR3 nucleotides read TGTGCCAGCAGCTCCGGGGGGGCTAACTATGGCTACACCTTC. Amino acid sequence: CASSSGGANYGYTF.

This clonotype was observed a few times. The V call is TRBV5-6, the J call TRBJ1-5, with D maybe TRBD1 (6 bases). CDR3 length equals 15 residues. Per the germline V gene, CDR1 is SGHDT and CDR2 is YYEEEE. Trimming left V 1 base short and J 0 bases short, with 8 bases between. Written as DNA, the CDR3 is TGTGCCAGCAGCTTGAGGGGGAATAGCAATCAGCCCCAGCATTTT. Translation: CASSLRGNSNQPQHF.

The chain has TRBV12-3 or TRBV12-4 and TRBJ1-5, with 7 bases that match TRBD1. This CDR3 contains 14 residues. J was trimmed by 3 bases and V by 6 bases; bases with no gene match: 5. The CDR3 here is CASRRTGHNQPQHF. The CDR3 DNA sequence: TGTGCCAGCAGGCGGACAGGTCACAATCAGCCCCAGCATTTT.

This clonotype was observed a few times. This chain uses TRBV20-1 with TRBJ2-3, with 7 positions matching TRBD1. This CDR3 has 17 residues. Germline lookup yields CDR1 DFQATT and CDR2 SNEGSKA (reference sequence). Trimming took 1 base from V and 0 from J; bases not matched to a gene: 10. Here the CDR3 DNA reads TGCAGTGCTAGAGTTGACAGGGCACTTCCTAGCACAGATACGCAGTATTTT. Amino acids: CSARVDRALPSTDTQYF.

Comments on this clonotype: The CDR3 carries no conserved terminal phenylalanine or tryptophan, so it likely arises from a read error. This chain connects TRBV7-3 to TRBJ2-1, with D hard to call. The CDR3 loop spans 16 amino acids. Trimming shortened V by 5 bases and J by 0 bases, and 14 bases separated the two germline ends. Germline lookup yields CDR1 SGHTA and CDR2 FQGTGA. The CDR3 DNA reads as TGTGCCAGCAGCCCGCAACCGACCCTCTCCTACAATGAGCAGTTCTGC. It encodes CASSPQPTLSYNEQFC.

This chain connects TRBV6-2 or TRBV6-3 to TRBJ2-1, with TRBD2 matching 15 bases. Trimming took 6 bases from V and 9 from J; bases not matched to a gene: 9. The CDR3 contains 16 residues. The V gene's germline CDR1 is MNHEY and CDR2 SVGEGT. CDR3: CASSEGLAGGWGEQFF. CDR3 nucleotides: TGTGCCAGCAGCGAGGGACTAGCGGGGGGTTGGGGTGAGCAGTTCTTC.

This clonotype has only a few counts. V usage is TRBV20-1 and J usage is TRBJ2-1, with a tentative D call TRBD2 (6 bases). The ends were cut back, 4 bases at V and 9 bases at J, with 7 bases in the middle. Germline V gene data show CDR1 as DFQATT and CDR2 as SNEGSKA (reference sequence). This CDR3 has 10 residues. The CDR3 sequence: CSANGGEQFF. In DNA, the CDR3 is TGCAGTGCTAACGGGGGTGAGCAGTTCTTC.

The chain couples TRBV12-3 or TRBV12-4 to TRBJ2-7, with 10 bases that match TRBD2. With 4 bases clipped from V and 2 bases from J, the junction kept 11 bases outside the gene matches. The CDR3 runs 17 residues. CDR3 nucleotides: TGTGCCAGCAGTTCAAGACTAGCGGGTCTTACTCCCTACGAGCAGTACTTC. It translates to CASSSRLAGLTPYEQYF.

The rearrangement links TRBV4-2 to TRBJ1-2; weak D call: TRBD1 (5 bases). With 1 base removed from V and 7 bases from J, the gap between germline ends came to 13 bases. The CDR3 loop spans 14 amino acids. Germline CDR1 and CDR2: LGHNA and YNFKEQ. In nucleotides, the CDR3 is TGTGCCAGCAGCCAAGTGGGCAGGGAAGGTGGCTACACCTTC. It specifies CASSQVGREGGYTF.

V is TRBV2 and J is TRBJ2-1; 10 bases are shared with TRBD1. The V gene's germline CDR1 is SNHLY and CDR2 FYNNEI. CDR3 length: 16 amino acids. After removal of 4 bases from V and 5 bases from J, the junction contained 8 bases not matched to a gene. In DNA form, the CDR3 reads TGTGCCAGCAGTGGGGGGAGGACAGGGGGGAACAATGAGCAGTTCTTC. It specifies CASSGGRTGGNNEQFF.